This T cell receptor (beta chain) was identified during a study of blood T cell repertoires in COVID-19. Some clones are missing from TCRdb's copy, which holds only in-frame ones; the method was immunoSEQ multiplex PCR. The data hold some 150,000 clones, with approximately 89% observed a single time. V was shortened by 0 bases and J by 4 bases, with 13 bases between the two germline ends. In germline, CDR1 is SGHDT, CDR2 YYEEEE. The CDR3 consists of 15 residues. The genes are TRBV5-6 and TRBJ2-5, with D possibly matching TRBD2 (7 bases). Sequenced input: peripheral blood. The source is a man in his 70s with acute or convalescent COVID-19. The CDR3 DNA reads as TGTGCCAGCAGCTTGGCCCGGGGGGCGGGAGAGACCCAGTACTTC. Its protein product is CASSLARGAGETQYF.